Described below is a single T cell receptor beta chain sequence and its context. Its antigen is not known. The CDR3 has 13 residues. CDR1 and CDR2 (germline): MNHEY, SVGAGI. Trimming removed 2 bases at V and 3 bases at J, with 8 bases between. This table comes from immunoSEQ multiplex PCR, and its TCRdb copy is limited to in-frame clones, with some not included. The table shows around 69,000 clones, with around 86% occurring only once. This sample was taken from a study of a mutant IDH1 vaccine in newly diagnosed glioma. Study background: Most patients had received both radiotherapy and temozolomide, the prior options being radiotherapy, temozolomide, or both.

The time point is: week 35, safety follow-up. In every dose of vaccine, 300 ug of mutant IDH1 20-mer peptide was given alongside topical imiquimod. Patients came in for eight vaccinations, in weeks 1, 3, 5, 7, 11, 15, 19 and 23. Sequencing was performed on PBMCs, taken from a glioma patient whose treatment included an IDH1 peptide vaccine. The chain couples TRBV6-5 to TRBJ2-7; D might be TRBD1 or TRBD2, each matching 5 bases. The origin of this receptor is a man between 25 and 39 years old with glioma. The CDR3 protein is CASSYGDGYEQYF. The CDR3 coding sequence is TGTGCCAGCAGTTACGGGGACGGCTACGAGCAGTACTTC.